This TCR beta chain appears in the sequencing data of a study of graft-versus-host responses after intestinal transplantation. Study context: Grafts that recipients had were multivisceral, liver-intestinal, or isolated intestinal transplants.

This clone was detected only once. The protocol was immunoSEQ multiplex PCR, while the TCRdb copy is restricted to in-frame clones and leaves out a portion. The data show about 16,000 clones, roughly 88% seen once. The CDR3 totals 15 residues. Germline loops: CDR1 MRHNA, CDR2 SNTAGT. V was shortened by 0 bases and J by 5 bases, with 8 bases between the two germline ends. V usage is TRBV6-4 and J usage is TRBJ1-6, with D tentatively TRBD1 (6 bases). The material was PBMCs, obtained roughly 110 days after intestinal transplant. The receptor was derived from a human patient who received an intestinal transplant, so some T cells may come from the graft donor. CDR3 in DNA: TGTGCCAGCAGTGACTCCGGGACAAATAATTCACCCCTCCACTTT. Its protein product is CASSDSGTNNSPLHF.